This TCR beta chain was captured in a study of blood T cells in healthy people across ages. Study as a whole: For every two T cells, template switching captured about one barcoded beta molecule. The study's findings and limits: For the donors, CMV status was unknown and possibly confounded expanded clonotype changes. The study could not conclusively compare naive and antigen-experienced cells, given its unsorted PBMCs.

No fewer than 6 million PBMCs went into each sample. About this clonotype itself: The target antigen is unknown.

V was trimmed by 5 bases and J by 3 bases, leaving 13 bases between them. This CDR3 has 14 residues. Germline V gives CDR1 MDHEN, CDR2 SYDVKM. Then a second PCR, running about 6 to 11 cycles, was carried out with a sample-barcoded 5' primer and a J-beta primer mix. MiXCR was run by TCRdb on the 5' RACE reads, yielding one entry per CDR3 protein. Among over 300,000 distinct CDR3 sequences listed, approximately 51% were seen once. This sequence joins TRBV28 and TRBJ1-2; D possibly corresponds to TRBD1 (6 bases). This TCR was sampled from a man aged 60-69 years in good health. The specimen was blood. For the CDR3, the DNA is TGTGCCAGCAGTGGCCAGGGGCGGTACTATGGCTACACCTTC. Translating gives CASSGQGRYYGYTF.